The rows below give T cell receptor beta chains drawn from one sample of a study of CD8+ T cells in alopecia areata. TCRdb's copy holds only in-frame clones and misses some; the assay was immunoSEQ multiplex PCR. Here the sample spans some 110,000 clones, about 59% being singletons. The sample in question was CD8+ T cells sorted from blood, obtained at week 24, from a patient treated with tofacitinib. These receptors were collected from a human donor with alopecia areata. Both conserved end residues are trimmed from each CDR3. Each record gives: J gene, D gene, V gene, CDR3 protein. The D gene is left open where the match is weak.

TRBJ1-2	TRBD1	TRBV29-1	SVAGRGPGYT
TRBJ1-2	TRBD1	TRBV29-1	SVDTGTGGGYT
TRBJ2-2	NA	TRBV2	ASRPTGLPANTGELF
TRBJ1-2	NA	TRBV29-1	SVVWTNYGYT
TRBJ2-1	TRBD1	TRBV30	AWRTRDRGLDEQF
TRBJ2-7	TRBD1	TRBV28	ASSKTGFAYEQY
TRBJ1-2	NA	TRBV14	ASSREANYGYT
TRBJ2-5	NA	TRBV7-2	ASSPLPGYQETQY
TRBJ2-3	TRBD2	TRBV29-1	SVAGLAGGGDTQY
TRBJ2-7	NA	TRBV25-1	ASSEKGVPYEQY
TRBJ1-2	TRBD1	TRBV9	ASRQGYSYGYT
TRBJ2-2	NA	TRBV14	ASSQVQGDAGELF
TRBJ2-7	NA	TRBV11-2	ASSLGRGHEQY
TRBJ2-7	NA	TRBV6-5	ASSYSERAYEQY
TRBJ2-7	TRBD1	TRBV6-6	ASSTRDSRPYEQY
TRBJ2-1	NA	TRBV13	ASSLAQINEQF